The clone carrying this TCR beta chain was found a few times. One entry per CDR3 protein, called by TCRdb with MiXCR from the RT-PCR reads. Of about 680,000 distinct CDR3 sequences detected, around 14% appear once; the ten largest clones hold 3.6%. The TCR was taken from a female donor in good health, serving as a healthy control. Sample: memory CD4+ T cells from blood.

The CDR3 DNA is TGCGCCAGCAGCTCGCTGCCAGGGGACATCGAGCAGTTCTTC. This encodes CASSSLPGDIEQFF. The J gene is TRBJ2-1, the V gene TRBV5-1, with D possibly being TRBD1 (6 bases). Deletions cut 3 bases from V and 10 bases from J, with 17 bases between. Per the germline V gene, CDR1 is SGHRS and CDR2 is YFSETQ. CDR3 length equals 14 residues.